The clone carrying this TCR beta chain was seen ten or more times. The antigen remains unidentified. The data belong to a study of molecular identifiers for immune sequencing clone quantification. Turning to the study itself: With replicates, the RNA of around 18,000 or 91,000 naive CD8 cells was split five ways and four were sequenced.

MiXCR, applied by TCRdb to the PCR reads, yields one record per CDR3 protein. The data contain more than 300,000 distinct CDR3 sequences, over 20% of them seen just once; the ten biggest clones take up approximately 0.8%. The CDR3 consists of 15 residues. With 1 base removed from V and 7 bases from J, the gap between germline ends came to 17 bases. Germline CDR1 SGHDT, CDR2 YYEEEE. Overall study results and limits: Effector cells had over 97% of their molecules in clones above 20 RNA copies, while naive cells had under 1%.

Using a CD8+CD4-CCR7+CD45RA+ phenotype, naive CD8 T cells were sorted. Specimen: naive CD8+ T cells from blood, with Jurkat cell RNA spiked in. Subset reported: FACS-sorted CD8+CD4-CCR7+CD45RA+ naive T cells. The rearrangement uses TRBV5-6 and TRBJ2-5, with no clear D. This receptor was identified in a human donor in good health. Some libraries in this study had Jurkat cell RNA spiked in. Written as DNA, the CDR3 is TGTGCCAGCAGCTTGATTACGGCGGTCGGCGGGACCCAGTACTTC. This translates into CASSLITAVGGTQYF. Full variable domain (missing parts from reference TRBV5-6 and TRBJ2-5): DAGVTQSPTHLIKTRGQQVTLRCSPKSGHDTVSWYQQALGQGPQFIFQYYEEEERQRGNFPDRFSGHQFPNYSSELNVNALLLGDSALYLCASSLITAVGGTQYFGPGTRLLVL.